This entry features one TCR beta chain sequence. The table came from immunoSEQ multiplex PCR; TCRdb's copy has only in-frame clones and leaves some out. This table holds about 990,000 clones, about four fifths found once. The CDR3 is 13 amino acids. V gave up 3 bases and J gave up 1 base, with 7 bases separating them. Germline-derived CDR1 and CDR2 are SGHAT and FQNNGV. The entry originates in a study of shared clonotypes between healthy human individuals. The sequencing input was memory CD4+ T cells from PBMCs. Subset reported: CD45RA-negative fraction. The source of this sequence is a man younger than 35 in good health. Some clones in this sample may be carry-over from other donors' samples. J is TRBJ2-7 and V is TRBV11-2; no firm D call. Here the CDR3 reads CASSLVPSYEQYF. The CDR3 bases are TGTGCCAGCAGCTTGGTCCCATCCTACGAGCAGTACTTC.